One and the same sample provided the 20 T cell receptor beta chains below, sequenced in a study of identical twins. A single record per CDR3 protein comes from TCRdb applying MiXCR to the 5' RACE reads. The sample holds under 900,000 distinct CDR3 sequences, roughly an eighth seen once. These sequences were also reported in another study, on yellow fever vaccine responses in identical twins.

The sample consisted of PBMCs. The receptors shown here come from a woman between 18 and 29 years old in good health.

This chain connects TRBV28 to TRBJ1-1, with D hard to call. Germline CDR1 is MDHEN and CDR2 is SYDVKM. Trimming removed 2 bases from V and 10 bases from J, with 11 bases in between. CDR3 length: 12 residues. The CDR3 loop is CASSLDLLGAFF. The CDR3 DNA reads as TGTGCCAGCAGTTTAGACCTACTCGGAGCTTTCTTT.

This clonotype was counted a few times. This chain connects TRBV6-4 to TRBJ2-3; a weak D match, TRBD1 (5 bases). The CDR3 contains 15 residues. The V and J ends lost 4 bases and 1 base respectively, with 12 bases between them. The V gene's germline CDR1 is MRHNA and CDR2 SNTAGT. CDR3 DNA: TGTGCCAGCAGTGCCCAGGGTCGCGGCACAGATACGCAGTATTTT. This sequence encodes CASSAQGRGTDTQYF.

This clonotype occurred a few times. V gene TRBV4-2 combines with J gene TRBJ2-7, with 8 bases lining up with TRBD2. With 0 bases clipped from V and 3 bases from J, the junction kept 10 bases outside the gene matches. CDR1 and CDR2 (germline): LGHNA, YNFKEQ. This CDR3 spans 17 amino acids. The chain's CDR3 is CASSQEGEGLAVYEQYF. In DNA, the CDR3 is TGTGCCAGCAGCCAAGAAGGGGAAGGACTAGCTGTCTACGAGCAGTACTTC.

This clonotype was seen repeatedly, ten times or more. This CDR3 reads CSARGGVLAGYTDTQYF. The CDR3 DNA is TGCAGTGCTAGAGGGGGGGTACTAGCGGGATACACAGATACGCAGTATTTT. V and J are TRBV20-1 and TRBJ2-3; the match to TRBD2 covers 10 bases. Germline V gives CDR1 DFQATT, CDR2 SNEGSKA (reference sequence). Losses at the gene ends were 1 base for V and 2 bases for J; bases not matched to a gene: 9. The CDR3 totals 17 residues.

The genes are TRBV20-1 and TRBJ1-1; possible D gene TRBD1, 5 bases. This CDR3 region has 13 residues. Trimming took 2 bases from V and 11 from J, leaving 18 bases between them. Germline CDR1 DFQATT, CDR2 SNEGSKA (reference sequence). The CDR3 DNA reads TGCAGTGCTAGACTACAGCGAACCGAGGGGGCTTTCTTT. Its translation: CSARLQRTEGAFF.

This clonotype was detected ten times or more. The V call is TRBV29-1, the J call TRBJ2-2, with no clear D. The CDR3 is made up of 12 amino acids. CDR1 is SQVTM, CDR2 ANQGSEA, per germline. V lost 3 bases and J lost 2, with 4 bases in between. The CDR3 loop is CSVEGNTGELFF. DNA for the CDR3: TGCAGCGTTGAGGGAAACACCGGGGAGCTGTTTTTT.

This clonotype came up a few times. This chain connects TRBV12-3 or TRBV12-4 to TRBJ2-7; the D gene is possibly TRBD2 (5 bases). Trimming took off 9 bases at V and 2 bases at J, with 20 bases between the two ends. The CDR3 contains 15 residues. The CDR3 region is CASSLGSAAAYEQYV. Written as DNA, the CDR3 is TGTGCCAGTAGCCTAGGTTCCGCAGCGGCCTACGAGCAGTACGTC.

The genes are TRBV18 and TRBJ2-1; D not certain. In germline, CDR1 is KGHSH, CDR2 LQKENI. Trimming shortened V by 2 bases and J by 3 bases, and 5 bases separated the two germline ends. The CDR3 is made up of 13 amino acids. CDR3 sequence reads: CASSPGFYNEQFF. The CDR3 bases are TGTGCCAGCTCACCAGGGTTCTACAATGAGCAGTTCTTC.

This clonotype was detected only a few times. The chain combines TRBV15 with TRBJ2-7; D call uncertain. V gave up 0 bases and J gave up 3 bases, with 6 bases separating them. The CDR3 spans 13 residues. The V gene's germline CDR1 is LNHNV and CDR2 YYDKDF (reference sequence). The CDR3 bases are TGTGCCACCAGCAGAGATCTATTCTACGAGCAGTACTTC. Translation: CATSRDLFYEQYF.

This clonotype was detected a few times. This sequence joins TRBV3-1 and TRBJ2-4; TRBD1 or TRBD2 may be the D gene (6 bases each). V was trimmed by 1 base and J by 0 bases, leaving 13 bases between them. Looked up from germline, CDR1 is LGHDT and CDR2 is YNNKEL (reference sequence). This CDR3 spans 17 amino acids. CDR3 in DNA: TGTGCCAGCAGCCAAGTAAGGGGGGACCTAGCCAAAAACATTCAGTACTTC. Protein product: CASSQVRGDLAKNIQYF.

The gene calls are TRBV7-2 and TRBJ1-2, with 9 bases identical to TRBD1. CDR3 length: 15 residues. The germline V gene has CDR1 SGHTA and CDR2 FQGNSA. V shed 5 bases, J shed 6 bases, and the junction held 10 bases outside the gene matches. The CDR3 region has the DNA TGTGCCAGCAGCCCAGGACAGGGGATATGGAATGGCTACACCTTC. Protein: CASSPGQGIWNGYTF.

J is TRBJ2-1 and V is TRBV20-1; 11 bases fit TRBD2. Germline CDR1 is DFQATT and CDR2 is SNEGSKA (reference sequence). J gave up 4 bases and V 2 bases, and 4 bases lay outside the gene matches. The CDR3 covers 15 residues. In DNA, the CDR3 is TGCAGTGCTAGATCTAGCGGGGGGCAGTACAATGAGCAGTTCTTC. Encoded protein: CSARSSGGQYNEQFF.

This sequence joins TRBV11-2 and TRBJ2-7; D not certain. V was clipped by 1 base and J by 3 bases, with 10 bases between them. This CDR3 contains 14 residues. Germline V gene sequence: CDR1 SGHAT, CDR2 FQNNGV. The CDR3 DNA reads as TGTGCCAGCAGCTTAGCCGGGCAGAACTACGAGCAGTACGTC. Translating gives CASSLAGQNYEQYV.

This clonotype has a count of ten or more. The chain uses TRBV27 and TRBJ2-1; the match to TRBD1 covers 12 bases. CDR1 MNHEY and CDR2 SMNVEV come from the germline V gene (reference sequence). This CDR3 region has 15 residues. J was trimmed by 9 bases and V by 0 bases; bases with no gene match: 3. The CDR3 region has the DNA TGTGCCAGCAGTTTATCCGGGACAGGGGGCAGTGAGCAGTTCTTC. This translates into CASSLSGTGGSEQFF.

This clonotype was observed at least ten times. The V gene is TRBV12-3 or TRBV12-4, the J gene TRBJ1-5; D is unclear. With 1 base removed from V and 11 bases from J, the gap between germline ends came to 15 bases. CDR3 length equals 14 residues. The CDR3 bases are TGTGCCAGCAGTTTAGGCGAGGGTGGTAGGGCCCAGCATTTT. Translation gives CASSLGEGGRAQHF.

V and J are TRBV10-3 and TRBJ1-5; D uncertain. Trimming took off 2 bases at V and 2 bases at J, with 13 bases between the two ends. CDR3 size: 16 residues. CDR1 is ENHRY, CDR2 SYGVKD, per germline. In DNA form, the CDR3 reads TGTGCCATCAGTGAGAGTGGAGGTAGCGGCAATCAGCCCCAGCATTTT. Protein sequence: CAISESGGSGNQPQHF.

The chain couples TRBV11-2 to TRBJ2-2; 11 bases fit TRBD2. The CDR3 runs 16 residues. Germline V gene data show CDR1 as SGHAT and CDR2 as FQNNGV. With V trimmed by 5 bases and J by 13 bases, 15 bases remained unmatched. The CDR3 protein is CASSQPLSGGAAVLFF. CDR3 coding DNA: TGTGCCAGCAGCCAACCTCTTAGCGGGGGGGCCGCTGTGCTGTTTTTT.

This clonotype was seen more than once but under ten times. The rearrangement links TRBV27 to TRBJ2-7, with D possibly being TRBD2 (5 bases). V shed 7 bases and J shed 6 bases, with 13 bases lying between them. The CDR3 sequence is 12 residues long. Germline V gene data show CDR1 as MNHEY and CDR2 as SMNVEV (reference sequence). In nucleotides, the CDR3 is TGTGCCAGCACGTCCCTAGAGGGCGAGCAGTACTTC. Amino acid sequence: CASTSLEGEQYF.

This clonotype was observed a few times. This chain joins TRBV20-1 and TRBJ2-7; tentative D call: TRBD2 (7 bases). V was shortened by 3 bases and J by 2 bases, with 11 bases between the two germline ends. CDR1 DFQATT and CDR2 SNEGSKA come from the germline V gene (reference sequence). This CDR3 is built from 13 residues. The CDR3 loop is CSASGGTTYEQYV. The CDR3 DNA is TGCAGTGCTAGCGGGGGGACAACCTACGAGCAGTACGTC.

The V call is TRBV3-1, the J call TRBJ2-6; possibly TRBD2 for D (5 bases). Trimming took 3 bases from V and 4 from J, leaving 10 bases between them. CDR3 length equals 15 residues. Germline CDR1 LGHDT, CDR2 YNNKEL (reference sequence). The CDR3 sequence: CASSHLAPGANVLTF. In DNA form, the CDR3 reads TGTGCCAGCAGCCACCTAGCCCCCGGGGCCAACGTCCTGACTTTC.